The entry below describes one T cell receptor (beta chain). The CDR3 is 17 amino acids. V gave up 6 bases and J gave up 2 bases; unmatched junction bases: 9. Per the germline V gene, CDR1 is KGHSH and CDR2 is LQKENI. Primers: 60 Vbeta forward and 13 Jbeta reverse. Method: immunoSEQ multiplex PCR; TCRdb's copy keeps in-frame clones and lacks some. The sample contains about 100,000 clones, roughly four fifths of which appear only once. This record belongs to a study of cytomegalovirus exposure and HLA in healthy donors. J is TRBJ2-6 and V is TRBV18; 8 positions match TRBD1. The sequenced material came from PBMCs. The receptor comes from a man in his fifties in good health and CMV-seronegative. The CDR3 DNA is TGTGCCAGCTCCCAGGGGGCCCCCTTGGCTGGGGCCAACGTCCTGACTTTC. Translation gives CASSQGAPLAGANVLTF. Full variable domain (missing parts from reference TRBV18 and TRBJ2-6): NAGVMQNPRHLVRRRGQEARLRCSPMKGHSHVYWYRQLPEEGLKFMVYLQKENIIDESGMPKERFSAEFPKEGPSILRIQQVVRGDSAAYFCASSQGAPLAGANVLTFGAGSRLTVL.